Listed below are T cell receptor beta chains from one sample, sequenced in a study of siplizumab effects on memory and regulatory T cells. Sequencing was performed with immunoSEQ multiplex PCR; in TCRdb, only in-frame clones are kept and a portion is missing. Of about 100,000 clones in the sample, about 91% were seen once. The specimen was CD4+ T cells sorted from blood. All receptors come from a human donor in good health. Some clones in this sample may be carry-over from other donors' samples. The CDR3 runs from the conserved cysteine through the conserved F or W. The D gene is left open where the match is weak. Some rows have no size entry. The others give once, few or many, or a class for an expanded clone.

size: -
D: -
J: TRBJ2-7
V: TRBV14
DNA: TGTGCCAGCAGCCAAGTGAATTGGCAGTACTTC
CDR3: CASSQVNWQYF

size: -
D: -
J: TRBJ1-4
V: TRBV5-1
DNA: TGCGCCAGCAGCTTGGCCGGGGAGGGTGAAAAACTGTTTTTT
CDR3: CASSLAGEGEKLFF

size: -
D: -
J: TRBJ1-2
V: TRBV19
DNA: TGTGCCAGTAGACTTAGCAACACCCCTTTCTCCTTC
CDR3: CASRLSNTPFSF

size: -
D: -
J: TRBJ2-2
V: TRBV19
DNA: TGTGCCAGTAGTATCTTAGCTGACACCGGGGAGCTGTTTTTT
CDR3: CASSILADTGELFF

size: few
D: -
J: TRBJ2-5
V: TRBV6-1
DNA: TGTGCCAGCAGGGCGCGGGACAGCCGGCAAGAGACCCAGTACTTC
CDR3: CASRARDSRQETQYF

size: -
D: TRBD2
J: TRBJ2-5
V: TRBV18
DNA: TGTGCCAGCTCACCAGAAGCGGGAGGGGTAGAGACCCAGTACTTC
CDR3: CASSPEAGGVETQYF

size: -
D: -
J: TRBJ2-7
V: TRBV27
DNA: TGTGCCAGCAGTTTGCCCTATGCTAGCAGCGAGCAGTACTTC
CDR3: CASSLPYASSEQYF

size: -
D: -
J: TRBJ2-3
V: TRBV11-2
DNA: TGTGCCAGCAGCCATGGCGATTGGGTAGCGGTCACAGATACGCAGTATTTT
CDR3: CASSHGDWVAVTDTQYF

size: -
D: -
J: TRBJ2-2
V: TRBV6-4
DNA: TGTGCCAGCAGTCGCCTCTTCGGGGTCGGGGAGCTGTTTTTT
CDR3: CASSRLFGVGELFF

size: once
D: -
J: TRBJ1-4
V: TRBV4-1
DNA: TGCGCCAGCAGCCAAGGGAGGGGGACTAATGAAAAACTGTTTTTT
CDR3: CASSQGRGTNEKLFF

size: once
D: TRBD1
J: TRBJ1-5
V: TRBV28
DNA: TGTGCCAGCAGTATCCGGACAGGTACCGACAATCAGCCCCAGCATTTT
CDR3: CASSIRTGTDNQPQHF

size: -
D: -
J: TRBJ1-6
V: TRBV4-1
DNA: TGCGCCAGCAGCCAAGATGGGGGCGGTTTTGGTAATTCACCCCTCCACTTT
CDR3: CASSQDGGGFGNSPLHF

size: -
D: TRBD2
J: TRBJ2-2
V: TRBV29-1
DNA: TGCAGCGTTCGCTTGGCGGGAGGGCCCGGGGAGCTGTTTTTT
CDR3: CSVRLAGGPGELFF

size: -
D: -
J: TRBJ2-7
V: TRBV19
DNA: TGTGCCAGTAGTATGGGACTGAAAGCCCCCAAGCAGTACTTC
CDR3: CASSMGLKAPKQYF

size: -
D: -
J: TRBJ1-5
V: TRBV19
DNA: TGTGCCACACAAAGCACGGGGCAGCCCCAGCATTTT
CDR3: CATQSTGQPQHF

size: -
D: -
J: TRBJ2-7
V: TRBV7-9
DNA: TGTGCCAGCAGCTTAGGGGCAGTCTACGAGCAGTACTTC
CDR3: CASSLGAVYEQYF

size: -
D: -
J: TRBJ1-2
V: TRBV5-8
DNA: TGTGCCAGCAGCTTGGCAGGGGTCGATGGCTACACCTTC
CDR3: CASSLAGVDGYTF

size: -
D: TRBD2
J: TRBJ2-1
V: TRBV19
DNA: TGTGCCAGTAGTAGTGATAGACTAGCGGGAGGCCGGAATGAGCAGTTCTTC
CDR3: CASSSDRLAGGRNEQFF

size: -
D: -
J: TRBJ1-1
V: TRBV14
DNA: TGTGCCAGCAGCCAAGATCTTATCGGGGAAGCTTTCTTT
CDR3: CASSQDLIGEAFF

size: -
D: -
J: TRBJ2-2
V: TRBV6-6
DNA: TGTGCCAGCATTCGAAACCCCCACTCCGGGGAGCTGTTTTTT
CDR3: CASIRNPHSGELFF

size: -
D: -
J: TRBJ2-1
V: TRBV5-1
DNA: TGCGCCAGCAGCTTGTCCACAGGTTTGACATATGAGCAGTTCTTC
CDR3: CASSLSTGLTYEQFF

size: -
D: -
J: TRBJ2-1
V: TRBV9
DNA: TGTGCCAGCAGCTCCCGGTTGAAGAGCTCCTACAATGAGCAGTTCTTC
CDR3: CASSSRLKSSYNEQFF

size: -
D: -
J: TRBJ2-2
V: TRBV4-2
DNA: TGTGCCAGCAGCCAAGAACGGGGAATCACCGGGGAGCTGTTTTTT
CDR3: CASSQERGITGELFF

size: -
D: TRBD2
J: TRBJ2-5
V: TRBV6-5
DNA: TGTGCCAGCAGCCAGCGGGAGATGGAGACCCAGTACTTC
CDR3: CASSQREMETQYF

size: -
D: TRBD1
J: TRBJ2-6
V: TRBV4-1
DNA: TGCGCCAGCAGCCATGCAACGGGACAGGGGAACAGTGGGGCCAACGTCCTGACTTTC
CDR3: CASSHATGQGNSGANVLTF

size: -
D: TRBD2
J: TRBJ2-7
V: TRBV27
DNA: TGTGCCAGCAGCCCAAGCGGGGTCTACGAGCAGTACTTC
CDR3: CASSPSGVYEQYF

size: -
D: TRBD1
J: TRBJ1-2
V: TRBV19
DNA: TGTGCCAGTAGCCCGGGACAGTACCGGGGGGACTATGGCTACACCTTC
CDR3: CASSPGQYRGDYGYTF

size: -
D: -
J: TRBJ1-2
V: TRBV15
DNA: TGTGCCACCAGTTCCGGTAACTCGGATGGCTACACCTTC
CDR3: CATSSGNSDGYTF

size: -
D: -
J: TRBJ2-7
V: TRBV7-9
DNA: TGTGCCAGCAGCTTAATGGCCTCTACCGAGCAGTACTTC
CDR3: CASSLMASTEQYF

size: -
D: TRBD2
J: TRBJ2-5
V: TRBV11-3
DNA: TGTGCCAGCAGCTCCGGAGGGGAGGGAGAGACCCAGTACTTC
CDR3: CASSSGGEGETQYF

size: -
D: -
J: TRBJ1-5
V: TRBV6-1
DNA: TGTGCCAGCAGTGACTTCCACCCCCAGCCCCAGCATTTT
CDR3: CASSDFHPQPQHF

size: -
D: TRBD1
J: TRBJ1-1
V: TRBV18
DNA: TGTGCCAGCTCACCACAGGGGGCCTTTGATGCTTTCTTT
CDR3: CASSPQGAFDAFF

size: -
D: TRBD2
J: TRBJ2-1
V: TRBV9
DNA: TGTGCCAGCGATACTAGCGGGAGCTACAATGAGCAGTTCTTC
CDR3: CASDTSGSYNEQFF

size: -
D: -
J: TRBJ2-7
V: TRBV1
DNA: TGCACCAGCAGCCACACTCATAGATTTCTGCTAGCGGGATTCTACGAGCAGTACTTC
CDR3: CTSSHTHRFLLAGFYEQYF

size: -
D: -
J: TRBJ2-5
V: TRBV30
DNA: TGTGCCTGGGGAGAGGGGGAGACCCAGTACTTC
CDR3: CAWGEGETQYF

size: -
D: -
J: TRBJ2-7
V: TRBV7-6
DNA: TGTGCCAGCAGCAAGGGACTTCCCTACGAGCAGTACTTC
CDR3: CASSKGLPYEQYF

size: -
D: -
J: TRBJ2-3
V: TRBV29-1
DNA: TGCAGCGTTGAAGATGAGATGGGGGAGGAGTCATATACGCAGTATTTT
CDR3: CSVEDEMGEESYTQYF

size: -
D: TRBD1
J: TRBJ2-2
V: TRBV11-3
DNA: TGTGCCAGCAGCTTAGGACAGGGAACCGGGGAGCTGTTTTTT
CDR3: CASSLGQGTGELFF

size: -
D: -
J: TRBJ2-6
V: TRBV5-1
DNA: TGCGCCAGCAGCTTACCTACAGGGTTGGAGGACGGGTCTGGGGCCAACGTCCTGACTTTC
CDR3: CASSLPTGLEDGSGANVLTF

size: -
D: TRBD1
J: TRBJ2-1
V: TRBV4-1
DNA: TGCGCCAGCAGCCGCGGAACAACAGGGGAAGTATCCTACAATGAGCAGTTCTTC
CDR3: CASSRGTTGEVSYNEQFF

size: -
D: TRBD2
J: TRBJ2-3
V: TRBV27
DNA: TGTGCCAGCAGTTCCCCTAGTAGCGGGAGTTACACAGATACGCAGTATTTT
CDR3: CASSSPSSGSYTDTQYF

size: -
D: TRBD2
J: TRBJ2-7
V: TRBV6-5
DNA: TGTGCCAGCTCCCGGGGGGACTATTATTCCTACGAGCAGTACTTC
CDR3: CASSRGDYYSYEQYF

size: -
D: TRBD2
J: TRBJ2-2
V: TRBV4-1
DNA: TGCGCCAGCAGCCAAGAGCCAAGGACTAGCGGAGGCACCGGGGAGCTGTTTTTT
CDR3: CASSQEPRTSGGTGELFF

size: -
D: -
J: TRBJ2-3
V: TRBV11-3
DNA: TGTGCCAGCAGCCTGTTTGCCGGGGACGGAGATACGCAGTATTTT
CDR3: CASSLFAGDGDTQYF

size: -
D: TRBD2
J: TRBJ2-1
V: TRBV2
DNA: TGTGCCAGCATGCAATGGACTAGCGGGGAGCAGTTCTTC
CDR3: CASMQWTSGEQFF

size: -
D: TRBD1
J: TRBJ2-5
V: TRBV5-1
DNA: TGCGCCAGCGACACAGGGGGCGGAGAGACCCAGTACTTC
CDR3: CASDTGGGETQYF

size: -
D: -
J: TRBJ2-1
V: TRBV7-3
DNA: TGTGCCAGCAGCGAAGGACAGTCCTCCTACAATGAGCAGTTCTTC
CDR3: CASSEGQSSYNEQFF

size: -
D: TRBD1
J: TRBJ2-3
V: TRBV15
DNA: TGTGCCACCAGCAGAGTCAGGACAGGGGGAGAAGATACGCAGTATTTT
CDR3: CATSRVRTGGEDTQYF

size: once
D: TRBD2
J: TRBJ2-7
V: TRBV5-6
DNA: TGTGCCAGCAGCTGGGCGGGACTAGCGGGAACCTACGAGCAGTACTTC
CDR3: CASSWAGLAGTYEQYF

size: many
D: -
J: TRBJ1-2
V: TRBV6-6
DNA: TGTGCCAGCAGCACGGGACCTGGCTATGGCTACACCTTC
CDR3: CASSTGPGYGYTF

size: -
D: -
J: TRBJ2-5
V: TRBV6-6
DNA: TGTGCCAGCAGAACTACAGGCGGGCTGAGGGAGACCCAGTACTTC
CDR3: CASRTTGGLRETQYF

size: -
D: -
J: TRBJ2-1
V: TRBV28
DNA: TGTGCCAGCAGTTTATTTGGCGGGTCTAGCTCCTACAATGAGCAGTTCTTC
CDR3: CASSLFGGSSSYNEQFF

size: -
D: -
J: TRBJ1-1
V: TRBV9
DNA: TGTGCCAGCAGCGTAATGGGTGGTACTGAAGCTTTCTTT
CDR3: CASSVMGGTEAFF

size: -
D: TRBD1
J: TRBJ2-1
V: TRBV7-9
DNA: TGTGCCAGCACCTTTGGACAGGGGCTGTTCTTC
CDR3: CASTFGQGLFF

size: -
D: TRBD1
J: TRBJ2-7
V: TRBV5-1
DNA: TGCGCCAGCAGCCAGACCTCGGGACAGTACGAGCAGTACTTC
CDR3: CASSQTSGQYEQYF

size: few
D: -
J: TRBJ1-1
V: TRBV12-5
DNA: TGTGCTAGTGCTCAGGGGCTGAACACTGAAGCTTTCTTT
CDR3: CASAQGLNTEAFF

size: -
D: -
J: TRBJ2-7
V: TRBV7-8
DNA: TGTGCCAGCAGCAAAAGGGACGGCCCCTACGAGCAGTACTTC
CDR3: CASSKRDGPYEQYF